The clone carrying this TCR beta chain occurred once. This entry comes from a study of blood T cells in healthy people across ages. The CDR3 has 15 residues. CDR1 and CDR2 (germline): SGHTA, FQGNSA. Trimming left V 0 bases short and J 1 base short, with 9 bases between. The use of a sample-barcoded 5' primer and a J-beta primer mix characterized a second PCR of 7 to 11 cycles. A single record per CDR3 protein comes from TCRdb applying MiXCR to the 5' RACE reads. The table lists 1.8 million or so distinct CDR3 sequences, about 39% of them singletons. This clonotype was sampled from a human donor in good health. Sequenced material: blood. This chain links TRBV7-2 with TRBJ1-1; no definite D call. The CDR3 reads CASSLALVGNTEAFF. In nucleotides, the CDR3 is TGTGCCAGCAGCTTAGCGCTAGTGGGGAACACTGAAGCTTTCTTT.